This entry features one T cell receptor beta chain sequence. Its antigen specificity is not known. Base qualities are not at hand, and no much larger clone is one base apart. The library was generated by the immunoSEQ multiplex PCR assay. TCRdb limited this immuneACCESS table to in-frame rearrangements with V and J called. A share of clones is missing; checked studies link under half to unresolved V genes, and the rest is unexplained. The sample table shows some 49,000 clones, and around 94% are seen once. The top ten clonotypes cover roughly 0.8% of the sample. This specimen belongs to a study of control samples from healthy donors and cancer patients (TCRdb year 2020). There are 17 amino acids in the CDR3, from cysteine to phenylalanine inclusive. Just the 51-base CDR3 DNA is kept, in frame starting at base 1. A distance of 19 bases separates the germline ends of V and J, which lose 5 bases and 3 bases respectively. CDR1 and CDR2, per the germline V gene, are SGHAT and FQNNGV.

The source material was PBMCs. This TCR came from a young man with colorectal cancer. The chain is assembled from TRBV11-2 and TRBJ2-2, with the identity of the D gene unclear. The sequenced DNA is TGTGCCAGCAGCCCATTGGGTCTACGCTTTGACACCGGGGAGCTGTTTTTT. Its translation is CASSPLGLRFDTGELFF.